Following are 18 T cell receptor beta chains from one sample sequenced in a study of shared clonotypes between healthy human individuals. Libraries were prepared by immunoSEQ multiplex PCR; TCRdb keeps only in-frame clonotypes and omits some of them. The sample records 2 million to 2.5 million clones, 85% to 95% being singletons. The material sequenced was naive CD4+ T cells sorted from blood. Subset denoted: CD45RA+ positively selected. The origin of the receptors is a man aged 18 to 30 in good health.

The genes are TRBV30 and TRBJ2-7; D is ambiguous. Trimming removed 4 bases from V and 0 bases from J, with 13 bases in between. This CDR3 is 14 amino acids long. Germline CDR1 reads GTSNPN; CDR2 reads SVGIG (reference sequence). The CDR3 loop is CAWIGQARSYEQYF. The CDR3 DNA reads as TGTGCCTGGATCGGGCAGGCCCGCTCCTACGAGCAGTACTTC.

The chain joins TRBV7-9 to TRBJ1-1; 10 bases map to TRBD1. The CDR3 is 16 residues long. Germline V gene sequence: CDR1 SEHNR, CDR2 FQNEAQ (reference sequence). The V and J ends lost 5 bases and 5 bases, in that order; junction bases with no gene match: 11. CDR3 sequence: CASSTIQGQGLTEAFF. CDR3 nucleotide sequence: TGTGCCAGCAGCACAATTCAGGGACAGGGGTTAACTGAAGCTTTCTTT.

The chain joins TRBV10-3 to TRBJ1-5; D is unresolved. The V and J ends lost 3 bases and 0 bases respectively, with 9 bases between them. Germline CDR1 ENHRY, CDR2 SYGVKD. The CDR3 spans 15 residues. The CDR3 DNA sequence: TGTGCCATCAGTGATCTAGTCGATAGCAATCAGCCCCAGCATTTT. This encodes CAISDLVDSNQPQHF.

There are a few counts of this clone. The CDR3 DNA reads as TGTGCCAGCACCGACCAGGGCCAGGGTGCCTATAATTCACCCCTCCACTTT. This encodes CASTDQGQGAYNSPLHF. The V call is TRBV11-2, the J call TRBJ1-6; D may be TRBD1 (5 bases). V was pared by 7 bases and J by 2 bases, with 18 bases between. The CDR3 consists of 17 residues. Germline assignment: CDR1 SGHAT and CDR2 FQNNGV.

The V and J genes are TRBV5-1 and TRBJ1-1; TRBD1 might be the D (5 bases). The CDR3 runs to 14 residues. V was shortened by 2 bases and J by 1 base, with 9 bases between the two germline ends. Germline V gives CDR1 SGHRS, CDR2 YFSETQ. CDR3 nucleotides: TGCGCCAGCAGCTTAGGACACCCGAACACTGAAGCTTTCTTT. As protein: CASSLGHPNTEAFF. The full variable domain, in which reference TRBV5-1 and TRBJ1-1 provide the parts outside the CDR3, is KAGVTQTPRYLIKTRGQQVTLSCSPISGHRSVSWYQQTPGQGLQFLFEYFSETQRNKGNFPGRFSGRQFSNSRSEMNVSTLELGDSALYLCASSLGHPNTEAFFGQGTRLTVV.

The CDR3 loop reads CAWKLNGELFF. Written as DNA, the CDR3 is TGTGCCTGGAAGCTAAACGGGGAGCTGTTTTTT. This chain joins TRBV30 and TRBJ2-2; the D is unclear. V shed 4 bases and J shed 7 bases, with 7 bases lying between them. The CDR3 runs 11 residues. Germline values: CDR1 GTSNPN, CDR2 SVGIG (reference sequence).

The genes are TRBV9 and TRBJ1-2; no clear D gene. The V end lost 1 base, the J end lost 3 bases, and 7 bases lay between the germline ends. The CDR3 is 13 amino acids. The germline V gene has CDR1 SGDLS and CDR2 YYNGEE. The CDR3 bases are TGTGCCAGCAGCGTAACGACGGACTATGGCTACACCTTC. Protein sequence: CASSVTTDYGYTF.

The gene calls are TRBV5-1 and TRBJ1-4; possible D gene TRBD1, 5 bases. This CDR3 is built from 14 residues. CDR1 is SGHRS, CDR2 YFSETQ, per germline. The V gene lost 4 bases and the J gene lost 1 base, with 8 bases spanning the gap. In nucleotides, the CDR3 is TGCGCCAGCAGCGGGGGTGGAACTAATGAAAAACTGTTTTTT. Its translation is CASSGGGTNEKLFF. The whole variable domain, filled in from reference TRBV5-1 and TRBJ1-4, reads KAGVTQTPRYLIKTRGQQVTLSCSPISGHRSVSWYQQTPGQGLQFLFEYFSETQRNKGNFPGRFSGRQFSNSRSEMNVSTLELGDSALYLCASSGGGTNEKLFFGSGTQLSVL.

The CDR3 loop reads CASSPITSPIAEAFF. The CDR3 coding sequence is TGTGCCAGTAGTCCAATAACCTCGCCTATCGCTGAAGCTTTCTTT. The J gene is TRBJ1-1, the V gene TRBV19; D not resolved. In germline, CDR1 is LNHDA, CDR2 SQIVND (reference sequence). V shed 5 bases and J shed 6 bases, with 19 bases lying between them. The CDR3 is 15 residues long.

This chain connects TRBV28 to TRBJ2-7, with D tentatively TRBD2 (6 bases). Germline CDR1 MDHEN, CDR2 SYDVKM. V shed 7 bases and J shed 7 bases, with 17 bases lying between them. CDR3 length: 13 amino acids. The CDR3 loop is CASTLGGPREQYF. CDR3 DNA sequence: TGTGCCAGCACCTTGGGGGGACCTCGAGAGCAGTACTTC. Drawing the rest from reference TRBV28 and TRBJ2-7, the complete variable domain is DVKVTQSSRYLVKRTGEKVFLECVQDMDHENMFWYRQDPGLGLRLIYFSYDVKMKEKGDIPEGYSVSREKKERFSLILESASTNQTSMYLCASTLGGPREQYFGPGTRLTVT.

Only a few counts were recorded for this clone. J is TRBJ2-2 and V is TRBV11-2, with D hard to call. CDR1 is SGHAT, CDR2 FQNNGV, per germline. V shed 5 bases and J shed 0 bases, with 13 bases lying between them. The CDR3 is 16 amino acids. CDR3 sequence: CASSPEWGTNTGELFF. CDR3 sequence (DNA): TGTGCCAGCAGCCCCGAATGGGGAACGAACACCGGGGAGCTGTTTTTT.

The V gene is TRBV4-1, the J gene TRBJ2-7; 11 positions agree with TRBD2. V shed 2 bases and J 6 bases; nucleotides not matched to a gene: 12. The CDR3 consists of 17 residues. Germline CDR1 and CDR2: MGHRA and YSYEKL. This CDR3 is CASSQRGVAGGPVEQYF. The CDR3 coding sequence is TGCGCCAGCAGCCAACGGGGGGTAGCGGGAGGGCCGGTCGAGCAGTACTTC.

The rearrangement joins TRBV28 to TRBJ2-7; D is possibly TRBD1 or TRBD2 (5 bases each). The CDR3 has 14 amino acids. From germline, CDR1 is MDHEN and CDR2 SYDVKM. The germline V and J ends were trimmed by 5 bases and 7 bases, with 18 bases remaining between them. The CDR3 DNA reads TGTGCCAGCAGTCGGGGACCCGTGGTAGTTGAGCAGTACTTC. Its translation: CASSRGPVVVEQYF.

To note about this clone: Other nucleotide sequences in the sample specify the same CDR3. The V and J genes are TRBV5-6 and TRBJ2-7; TRBD1 agrees at 10 bases. V dropped 3 bases and J dropped 4; count of bases not matched to a gene: 4. The CDR3 runs 14 residues. Looked up from germline, CDR1 is SGHDT and CDR2 is YYEEEE. The CDR3 sequence: CASSSGTGVYEQYF. Written as DNA, the CDR3 is TGTGCCAGCAGCTCCGGGACAGGGGTTTACGAGCAGTACTTC.

The chain combines TRBV9 with TRBJ1-6; D ambiguous. CDR1 is SGDLS and CDR2 is YYNGEE in the germline V gene. The CDR3 consists of 14 residues. Trimming removed 4 bases at V and 6 bases at J, with 11 bases between. The CDR3 bases are TGTGCCAGCAGCCCAGCAGGAGTTAATTCACCCCTCCACTTT. It translates to CASSPAGVNSPLHF.

About this clone itself: A junction boundary mismatches the germline segment, possibly from a read error. The rearrangement uses TRBV10-3 and TRBJ2-1; 7 bases line up with TRBD2. Germline CDR1 is ENHRY and CDR2 is SYGVKD. There are 13 residues in the CDR3. CDR3 protein: CAISESNGGRFLF. Here the CDR3 DNA reads TGTGCCATCAGTGAGTCGAACGGCGGGAGATTCCTCTTC.

This chain links TRBV2 with TRBJ2-7; 11 bases align to TRBD2. The germline V gene encodes CDR1 SNHLY and CDR2 FYNNEI. V lost 7 bases, J lost 5 bases, and 19 bases stayed unmatched. The CDR3 loop spans 18 amino acids. CDR3 nucleotides: TGTGCCAGCACTGGTTTGGGACTAGCGGAGCCGCCTCTCGACGAGCAGTACTTC. This codes for CASTGLGLAEPPLDEQYF. Based on the CDR3 plus reference TRBV2 and TRBJ2-7, the full variable domain is EPEVTQTPSHQVTQMGQEVILRCVPISNHLYFYWYRQILGQKVEFLVSFYNNEISEKSEIFDDQFSVERPDGSNFTLKIRSTKLEDSAMYFCASTGLGLAEPPLDEQYFGPGTRLTVT.

This clone was picked up one time. The chain employs TRBV5-8 and TRBJ2-7, with D uncertain. The ends were cut back, 1 base at V and 8 bases at J, with 13 bases in the middle. The CDR3 spans 13 residues. Germline lookup yields CDR1 SGHTS and CDR2 YDEGEE. CDR3 sequence (DNA): TGTGCCAGCAGCTTGACTCCTACGGCTAAGCAGTACTTC. Translation: CASSLTPTAKQYF.